This T cell receptor beta chain comes out of a study of T cell responses to AZD1222 COVID-19 vaccine. Study-wide results and limits: An increase in Spike-specific TCR breadth and depth was observed after two AZD1222 doses. Donors were largely white British and mainly female; clonal diversity was possibly underestimated. Within unmutated variant regions lay the reported targets of nearly half of spike-specific TCRs.

Of note for this clone: What it recognizes is unknown.

CDR3 length: 16 amino acids. V lost 0 bases and J 5 bases, leaving 15 bases between the germline ends. From germline, CDR1 is SGDLS and CDR2 YYNGEE. The analysis combined second doses at about 4 or about 12 weeks. TCRdb's table, derived via immunoSEQ multiplex PCR, lists solely in-frame clones and lacks some. This table has 100,000 to 150,000 clones, 75% to 90% appearing once. Sequenced material: peripheral blood, taken 28 days after the second AZD1222 dose. This sequence originates from an adult who received the AZD1222 COVID-19 vaccine. The V gene is TRBV9, the J gene TRBJ1-5; D is ambiguous. CDR3 in amino acids: CASSVGRGKGDQPQHF. DNA for the CDR3: TGTGCCAGCAGCGTAGGACGTGGTAAAGGTGATCAGCCCCAGCATTTT.